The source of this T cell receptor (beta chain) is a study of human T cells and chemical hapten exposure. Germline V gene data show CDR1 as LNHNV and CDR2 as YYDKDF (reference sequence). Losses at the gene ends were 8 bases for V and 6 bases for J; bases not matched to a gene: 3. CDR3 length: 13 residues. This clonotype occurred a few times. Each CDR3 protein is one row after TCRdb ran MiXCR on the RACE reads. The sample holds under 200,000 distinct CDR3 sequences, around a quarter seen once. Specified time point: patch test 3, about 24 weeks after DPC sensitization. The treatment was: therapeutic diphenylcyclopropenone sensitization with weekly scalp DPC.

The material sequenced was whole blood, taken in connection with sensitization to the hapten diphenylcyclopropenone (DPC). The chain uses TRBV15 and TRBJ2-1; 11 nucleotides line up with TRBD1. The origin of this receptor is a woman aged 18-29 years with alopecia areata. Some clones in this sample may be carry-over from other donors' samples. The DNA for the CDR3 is TGTGCCACCCTGGGACAGGGGGGCAATGAGCAGTTCTTC. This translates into CATLGQGGNEQFF.